The 25 T cell receptor beta chains given below trace back to one sample, sequenced in a study of beta chain features in type 1 diabetes. General study points: For Type 1 diabetes patients, all four CD4+ subsets carried TCRB CDR3s that were moderately but significantly shorter.

The sequenced template was cDNA made from the entire isolated RNA. The data were produced by immunoSEQ multiplex PCR, yet TCRdb's version contains in-frame clones alone and is incomplete. The repertoire holds some 350,000 clones, with 8.5% to 10% as singletons. These receptors have no known antigen. Input material: central memory CD4+ T cells from blood. The receptors shown here come from a man aged 25 to 40 with type 1 diabetes.

This clone appeared a few times. The V gene is TRBV19, the J gene TRBJ1-2; no firm D call. Looked up from germline, CDR1 is LNHDA and CDR2 is SQIVND (reference sequence). The V and J ends lost 10 bases and 4 bases respectively, with 13 bases between them. The CDR3 has 12 amino acids. CDR3 coding DNA: TGTGCCACAGAACAGCTGAGCTATGGCTACACCTTC. It codes for CATEQLSYGYTF.

The table lists this clone with a few counts. This chain links TRBV6-1 with TRBJ2-7, with a possible D match to TRBD1 (7 bases). The CDR3 loop spans 13 amino acids. The germline V and J ends were trimmed by 10 bases and 5 bases, with 18 bases remaining between them. Germline V gives CDR1 MNHNS, CDR2 SASEGT. CDR3 sequence: CATSTRGVDEQYF. In nucleotides, the CDR3 is TGTGCCACCAGCACCAGGGGGGTGGACGAGCAGTACTTC.

This clone turned up a few times. The DNA of the CDR3 is TGTGCCAGCAGCCTGGGACAGGGGGCCTACGAGCAGTACTTC. Its translation is CASSLGQGAYEQYF. J is TRBJ2-7 and V is TRBV5-6; 11 bases match TRBD1. CDR3 size: 14 residues. CDR1 is SGHDT and CDR2 is YYEEEE in the germline V gene. The J segment lost 2 bases and the V segment lost 4 bases, leaving 2 bases of the junction unmatched.

The rearrangement uses TRBV29-1 and TRBJ1-1; TRBD1 might be the D (5 bases). Germline lookup yields CDR1 SQVTM and CDR2 ANQGSEA. The length of the CDR3 is 13 residues. The V gene lost 6 bases and the J gene lost 3 bases, with 14 bases spanning the gap. For the CDR3, the DNA is TGCAGCGTGGCCCGTGGAGGGGACACTGAAGCTTTCTTT. Translating gives CSVARGGDTEAFF.

J is TRBJ2-1 and V is TRBV6-6, with D perhaps given as TRBD1 or TRBD2 (6 bases each). This CDR3 contains 14 residues. The germline V gene encodes CDR1 MNHNY and CDR2 SVGAGI (reference sequence). V was cut by 4 bases and J by 3 bases, with 10 bases left in between. For the CDR3, the DNA is TGTGCCAGCAGTTCCGGAGGGGGCTACAATGAGCAGTTCTTC. It encodes CASSSGGGYNEQFF.

The chain carries TRBV10-3 and TRBJ2-3; the match to TRBD2 covers 14 bases. V dropped 4 bases and J dropped 0; count of bases not matched to a gene: 0. CDR1 is ENHRY and CDR2 is SYGVKD in the germline V gene. There are 16 residues in the CDR3. This CDR3 reads CAISGTSGGSTDTQYF. In DNA form, the CDR3 reads TGTGCCATCAGTGGGACTAGCGGGGGGAGCACAGATACGCAGTATTTT.

Comments on this clone: The sample contains more than one DNA sequence encoding this CDR3. V gene TRBV18 combines with J gene TRBJ2-1; a weak D match, TRBD2 (5 bases). V lost 0 bases, J lost 0 bases, and 9 bases lay in between. This CDR3 is 16 amino acids long. The V gene's germline CDR1 is KGHSH and CDR2 LQKENI. CDR3 in DNA: TGTGCCAGCTCACCACCGGCGGGTTTCTCCTACAATGAGCAGTTCTTC. Protein sequence: CASSPPAGFSYNEQFF.

The V gene is TRBV5-1, the J gene TRBJ1-4; 7 bases are shared with TRBD1. The CDR3 is 15 residues long. After removal of 3 bases from V and 8 bases from J, the junction contained 10 bases not matched to a gene. Germline CDR1 reads SGHRS; CDR2 reads YFSETQ. CDR3 sequence reads: CASSSNRGSEEKLFF. The CDR3 DNA reads TGCGCCAGCAGCTCAAACAGGGGTTCAGAGGAAAAACTGTTTTTT.

This clone was seen only a few times. This chain connects TRBV7-2 to TRBJ2-7; D call uncertain. The V gene lost 2 bases and the J gene lost 2 bases, with 4 bases spanning the gap. Germline V gene data show CDR1 as SGHTA and CDR2 as FQGNSA. This CDR3 comprises 12 residues. CDR3 in amino acids: CASSLPTYEQYF. The CDR3, as DNA: TGTGCCAGCAGCTTACCAACCTACGAGCAGTACTTC.

The table lists this clone with many counts. The same CDR3 also results from other DNA sequences found in this sample. V is TRBV18 and J is TRBJ1-2, with D perhaps matching TRBD1 (5 bases). Trimming left V 0 bases short and J 4 bases short, with 9 bases between. The CDR3 is made up of 14 amino acids. Looked up from germline, CDR1 is KGHSH and CDR2 is LQKENI. The DNA for the CDR3 is TGTGCCAGCTCACCACCGTCAGGGACCTATGGCTACACCTTC. It codes for CASSPPSGTYGYTF.

In this sample, this clone turned up a few times. CDR3 sequence: CAWSGRINEQFF. The CDR3 bases are TGTGCCTGGAGTGGGAGGATAAATGAGCAGTTCTTC. This sequence joins TRBV30 and TRBJ2-1, with D perhaps matching TRBD2 (5 bases). CDR1 and CDR2 from the germline V gene are GTSNPN and SVGIG (reference sequence). Trimming pared 1 base from V and 7 bases from J, leaving 8 bases between. CDR3 length: 12 residues.

CDR3 coding DNA: TGTGCCAGCAGCGGGACTAGCCCGGCGGATACGCAGTATTTT. This codes for CASSGTSPADTQYF. The J gene is TRBJ2-3, the V gene TRBV2; 9 positions match TRBD2. Germline loops: CDR1 SNHLY, CDR2 FYNNEI. Trimming removed 6 bases from V and 6 bases from J; junction bases left unmatched: 7. The CDR3 is made up of 14 amino acids.

As concerns this clone: Other DNA sequences in this sample translate to the same CDR3. The chain uses TRBV7-9 and TRBJ1-4; the match to TRBD1 covers 9 bases. The CDR3 contains 14 residues. V shed 3 bases and J 8 bases; nucleotides not matched to a gene: 4. The germline CDR1 and CDR2 sequences are SEHNR and FQNEAQ (reference sequence). CDR3 amino acids: CASSLDRGGEKLFF. The CDR3 DNA reads TGTGCCAGCAGCTTGGACAGGGGTGGCGAAAAACTGTTTTTT.

There are a few counts of this clone. This chain connects TRBV28 to TRBJ1-2, with D maybe TRBD1 (5 bases). The CDR3 covers 15 residues. Germline CDR1 is MDHEN and CDR2 is SYDVKM. Trimming left V 2 bases short and J 3 bases short, with 13 bases between. The CDR3 sequence is CASSLRAGWHYGYTF. The CDR3, as DNA: TGTGCCAGCAGTTTACGGGCAGGGTGGCACTATGGCTACACCTTC.

The gene calls are TRBV5-1 and TRBJ1-1, with TRBD1 matching 8 bases. Germline assignment: CDR1 SGHRS and CDR2 YFSETQ. The CDR3 covers 12 residues. V dropped 4 bases and J dropped 8; count of bases not matched to a gene: 4. The CDR3 loop reads CASSQTGAEAFF. For the CDR3, the DNA is TGCGCCAGCAGCCAGACAGGGGCCGAAGCTTTCTTT.

This clone showed up many times. This chain joins TRBV7-2 and TRBJ2-6, with D hard to call. In germline, CDR1 is SGHTA, CDR2 FQGNSA. V was pared by 8 bases and J by 0 bases, with 5 bases between. The CDR3 has 13 residues. The CDR3 reads CASGISGANVLTF. The CDR3 region has the DNA TGTGCCAGCGGAATCTCTGGGGCCAACGTCCTGACTTTC.

The gene calls are TRBV28 and TRBJ2-1, with a tentative D call TRBD1 (5 bases). Trimming cost V 4 bases and J 16 bases, with 20 bases left between them. Germline assignment: CDR1 MDHEN and CDR2 SYDVKM. The CDR3 is made up of 13 amino acids. The CDR3 DNA is TGTGCCAGCAGTTCGGCAGACACGGACATCCAATTCTTC. Its translation is CASSSADTDIQFF.

V and J are TRBV19 and TRBJ2-1; D is possibly TRBD2 (5 bases). The CDR3 is 16 residues long. Germline lookup yields CDR1 LNHDA and CDR2 SQIVND (reference sequence). The V gene lost 6 bases and the J gene lost 0 bases, with 15 bases spanning the gap. CDR3 protein: CASRTSRGSSYNEQFF. CDR3 coding DNA: TGTGCCAGTAGGACATCACGGGGAAGCTCCTACAATGAGCAGTTCTTC.

This clone was seen a handful of times. The rearrangement joins TRBV29-1 to TRBJ2-2, with a tentative D call TRBD2 (6 bases). CDR1 and CDR2 (germline): SQVTM, ANQGSEA. The CDR3 length is 15 residues. Trimming shortened V by 3 bases and J by 0 bases, and 11 bases separated the two germline ends. DNA of the CDR3: TGCAGCGTTGAGGTAGGAGGGACGAACACCGGGGAGCTGTTTTTT. Translated: CSVEVGGTNTGELFF.

This clone was observed a few times. This chain uses TRBV7-9 with TRBJ2-7; TRBD1 matches 7 bases. CDR3 length equals 13 residues. Germline V gene data show CDR1 as SEHNR and CDR2 as FQNEAQ (reference sequence). V shed 5 bases and J 3 bases; nucleotides not matched to a gene: 4. CDR3 coding DNA: TGTGCCAGCAGCATTGGGACAGACTACGAGCAGTACTTC. It specifies CASSIGTDYEQYF.

The chain uses TRBV19 and TRBJ2-1, with D maybe TRBD2 (6 bases). This CDR3 has 14 amino acids. The V and J ends lost 9 bases and 0 bases respectively, with 12 bases between them. Germline lookup yields CDR1 LNHDA and CDR2 SQIVND (reference sequence). CDR3 loop: CASRDGSSYNEQFF. CDR3 DNA: TGTGCCAGCCGGGACGGGAGCTCCTACAATGAGCAGTTCTTC.

This clone was counted ten times or more. The same CDR3 can be traced to other DNA sequences in this sample. The rearrangement links TRBV7-2 to TRBJ2-5; no clear D gene. Trimming stripped 4 bases from V and 2 bases from J, with 11 bases between. CDR1 and CDR2 from the germline V gene are SGHTA and FQGNSA. CDR3 length: 14 residues. In DNA form, the CDR3 reads TGTGCCAGCAGCTCTCGACAAGCGCAAGAGACCCAGTACTTC. The encoded protein is CASSSRQAQETQYF.

The V gene is TRBV7-2, the J gene TRBJ2-1; possibly TRBD1 or TRBD2 for D (6 bases each). V lost 3 bases, J lost 9 bases, and 18 bases lay in between. Per the germline V gene, CDR1 is SGHTA and CDR2 is FQGNSA. The CDR3 is 15 amino acids. CDR3 region: CASSLGGGRGSEQFF. CDR3 nucleotides: TGTGCCAGCAGCTTGGGGGGCGGCAGGGGATCTGAGCAGTTCTTC.

This clone has just a few counts. The rearrangement links TRBV2 to TRBJ2-6; D gene uncertain. Germline V CDR1 and CDR2: SNHLY, FYNNEI. This CDR3 comprises 16 residues. Trimming took off 1 base at V and 2 bases at J, with 9 bases between the two ends. The CDR3 nucleotides read TGTGCCAGCAGTGAAGAGCGTTTGGCTGGGGCCAACGTCCTGACTTTC. Translating it yields CASSEERLAGANVLTF. Filled out from reference TRBV2 and TRBJ2-6, the complete variable domain reads EPEVTQTPSHQVTQMGQEVILRCVPISNHLYFYWYRQILGQKVEFLVSFYNNEISEKSEIFDDQFSVERPDGSNFTLKIRSTKLEDSAMYFCASSEERLAGANVLTFGAGSRLTVL.

Details on this clone: A much larger clone is a single base away; this may be a read error. This chain links TRBV6-1 with TRBJ2-6; D remains unclear. The CDR3 is made up of 14 amino acids. CDR1 is MNHNS and CDR2 is SASEGT in the germline V gene. Between the trimmed V and J ends, which lost 6 bases and 0 bases, there was a span of 6 bases. CDR3 in amino acids: CASSPGSGANVLTF. CDR3 nucleotides: TGTGCCAGCAGCCCAGGCTCTGGGGCCAACGTCCTGACTTTC.